This T cell receptor (beta chain) was sequenced in a study of CD8 T cells in Susac syndrome. An amount of RNA that ranged from 0.5 to 1 ug was reverse transcribed with random hexamers. An immunoSEQ multiplex PCR generated amplified TCR beta CDR3 products spanning 54 Vbeta and 13 Jbeta. TCRdb used MiXCR to reprocess the immunoSEQ multiplex PCR reads, holding one entry per CDR3 protein. The sample has 110,000 or so distinct CDR3 sequences, about nine tenths seen once; the top ten hold about 0.12%. The sequence came from a human donor in good health. Sequences were obtained from CD8+ T cells from PBMCs.

The CDR3 region has the DNA TGTGCCAGCAGCTTACGGGCGTCCCCCAGCACCGCCACCAACGGGGAGACCCAGTACTTC. Its protein product is CASSLRASPSTATNGETQYF. The rearrangement joins TRBV5-5 to TRBJ2-5, with D unclear. Germline lookup yields CDR1 SGHKS and CDR2 YYEKEE (reference sequence). V was trimmed by 2 bases and J by 5 bases, leaving 31 bases between them. This CDR3 has 20 amino acids.